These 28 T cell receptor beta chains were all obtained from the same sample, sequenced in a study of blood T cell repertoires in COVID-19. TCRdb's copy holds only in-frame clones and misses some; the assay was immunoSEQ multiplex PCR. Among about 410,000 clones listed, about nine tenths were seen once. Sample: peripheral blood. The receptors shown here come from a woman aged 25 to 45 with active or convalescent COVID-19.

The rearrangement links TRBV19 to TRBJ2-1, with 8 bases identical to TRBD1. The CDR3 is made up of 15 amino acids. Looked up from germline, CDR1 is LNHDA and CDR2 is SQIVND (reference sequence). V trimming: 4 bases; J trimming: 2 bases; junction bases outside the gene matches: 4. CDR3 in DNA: TGTGCCAGTAGTAGGGCAGGGGGCGCCTACAATGAGCAGTTCTTC. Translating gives CASSRAGGAYNEQFF.

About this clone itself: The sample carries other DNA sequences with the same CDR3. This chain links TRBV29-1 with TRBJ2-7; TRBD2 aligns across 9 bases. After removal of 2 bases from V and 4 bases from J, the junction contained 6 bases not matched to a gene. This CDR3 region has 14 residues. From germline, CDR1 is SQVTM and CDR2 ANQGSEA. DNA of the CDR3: TGCAGCGTTGAACGAGCGGGAGGAACTTACGAGCAGTACTTC. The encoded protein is CSVERAGGTYEQYF.

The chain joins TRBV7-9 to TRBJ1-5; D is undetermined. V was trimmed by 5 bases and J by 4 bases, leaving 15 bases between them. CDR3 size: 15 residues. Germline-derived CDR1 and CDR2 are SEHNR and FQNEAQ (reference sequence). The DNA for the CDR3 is TGTGCCAGCAGCGGCGGAGGGCGGGAGAATCAGCCCCAGCATTTT. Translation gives CASSGGGRENQPQHF.

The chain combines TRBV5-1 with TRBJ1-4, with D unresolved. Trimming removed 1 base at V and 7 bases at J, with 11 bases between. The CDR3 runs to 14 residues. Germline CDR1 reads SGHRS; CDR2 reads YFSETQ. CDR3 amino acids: CASSLSGIGEKLFF. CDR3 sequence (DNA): TGCGCCAGCAGCTTGTCAGGTATAGGTGAAAAACTGTTTTTT.

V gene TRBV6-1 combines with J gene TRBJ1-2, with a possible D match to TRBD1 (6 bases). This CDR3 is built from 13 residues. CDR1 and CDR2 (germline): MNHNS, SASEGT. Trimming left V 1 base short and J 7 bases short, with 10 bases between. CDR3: CASSEEGGSGYTF. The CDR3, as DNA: TGTGCCAGCAGTGAAGAGGGGGGGTCTGGCTACACCTTC.

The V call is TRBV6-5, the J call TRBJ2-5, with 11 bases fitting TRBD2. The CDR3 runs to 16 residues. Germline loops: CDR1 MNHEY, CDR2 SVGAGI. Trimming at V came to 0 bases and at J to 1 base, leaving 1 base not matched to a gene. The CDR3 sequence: CASSYSGLAAQETQYF. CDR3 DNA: TGTGCCAGCAGTTACTCGGGACTAGCGGCCCAAGAGACCCAGTACTTC.

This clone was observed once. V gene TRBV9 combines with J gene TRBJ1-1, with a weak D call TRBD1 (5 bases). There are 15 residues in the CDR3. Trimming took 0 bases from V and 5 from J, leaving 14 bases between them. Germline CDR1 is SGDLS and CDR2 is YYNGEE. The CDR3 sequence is CASSVDPGSGTEAFF. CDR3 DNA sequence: TGTGCCAGCAGCGTAGATCCAGGGTCGGGTACTGAAGCTTTCTTT.

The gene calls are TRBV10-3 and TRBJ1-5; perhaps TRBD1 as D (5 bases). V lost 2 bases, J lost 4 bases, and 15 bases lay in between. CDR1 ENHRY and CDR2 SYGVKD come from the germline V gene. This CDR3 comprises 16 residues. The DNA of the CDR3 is TGTGCCATCAGTGAGGCAGACGGGGGGATAAATCAGCCCCAGCATTTT. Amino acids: CAISEADGGINQPQHF.

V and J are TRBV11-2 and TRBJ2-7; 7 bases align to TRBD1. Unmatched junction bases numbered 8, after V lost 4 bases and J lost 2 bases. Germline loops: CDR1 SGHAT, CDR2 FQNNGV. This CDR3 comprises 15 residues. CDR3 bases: TGTGCCAGCAGCTCCCTCCGGGACAGTACCTACGAGCAGTACTTC. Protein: CASSSLRDSTYEQYF.

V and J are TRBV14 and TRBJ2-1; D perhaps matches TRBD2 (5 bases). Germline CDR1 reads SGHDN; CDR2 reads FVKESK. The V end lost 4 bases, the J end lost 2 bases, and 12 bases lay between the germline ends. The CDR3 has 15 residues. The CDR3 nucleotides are TGTGCCAGCAGCCTATTTAGCGAGGCCTACAATGAGCAGTTCTTC. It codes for CASSLFSEAYNEQFF.

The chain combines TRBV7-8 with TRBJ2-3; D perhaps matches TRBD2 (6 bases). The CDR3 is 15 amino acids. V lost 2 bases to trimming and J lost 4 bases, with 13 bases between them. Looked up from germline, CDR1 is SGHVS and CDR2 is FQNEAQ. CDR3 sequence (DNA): TGTGCCAGCAGCTTACCGGGAGCGGGCGCAGATACGCAGTATTTT. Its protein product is CASSLPGAGADTQYF.

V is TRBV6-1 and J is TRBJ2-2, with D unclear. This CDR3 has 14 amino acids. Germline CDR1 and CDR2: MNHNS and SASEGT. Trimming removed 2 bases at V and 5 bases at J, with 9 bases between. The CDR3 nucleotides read TGTGCCAGCAGTGAAAACGGCAGGACCGGGGAGCTGTTTTTT. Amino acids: CASSENGRTGELFF.

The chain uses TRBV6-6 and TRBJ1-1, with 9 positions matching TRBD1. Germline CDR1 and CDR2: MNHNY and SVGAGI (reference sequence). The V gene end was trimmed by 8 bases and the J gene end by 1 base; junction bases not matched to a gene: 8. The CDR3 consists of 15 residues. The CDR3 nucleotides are TGTGCCAGCTACGAGACAGGGGGGACGAACACTGAAGCTTTCTTT. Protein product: CASYETGGTNTEAFF.

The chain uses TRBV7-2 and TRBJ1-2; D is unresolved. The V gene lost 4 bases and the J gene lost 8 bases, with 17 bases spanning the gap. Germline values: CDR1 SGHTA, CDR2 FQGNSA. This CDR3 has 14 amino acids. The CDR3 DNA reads TGTGCCAGCAGCTCCTATGGAGGGCCCGGGGGCTACACCTTC. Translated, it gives CASSSYGGPGGYTF.

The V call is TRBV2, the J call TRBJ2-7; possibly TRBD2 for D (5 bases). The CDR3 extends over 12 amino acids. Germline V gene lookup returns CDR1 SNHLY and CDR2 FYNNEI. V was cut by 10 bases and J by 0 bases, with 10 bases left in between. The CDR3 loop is CATDSSSYEQYF. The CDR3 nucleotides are TGTGCCACGGACTCTAGCTCCTACGAGCAGTACTTC.

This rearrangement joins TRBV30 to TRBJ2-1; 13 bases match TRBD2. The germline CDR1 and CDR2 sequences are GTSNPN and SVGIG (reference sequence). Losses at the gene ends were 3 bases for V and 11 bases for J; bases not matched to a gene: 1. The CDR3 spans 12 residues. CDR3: CAWRGTSGKQFF. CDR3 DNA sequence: TGTGCCTGGAGGGGGACTAGCGGGAAGCAGTTCTTC.

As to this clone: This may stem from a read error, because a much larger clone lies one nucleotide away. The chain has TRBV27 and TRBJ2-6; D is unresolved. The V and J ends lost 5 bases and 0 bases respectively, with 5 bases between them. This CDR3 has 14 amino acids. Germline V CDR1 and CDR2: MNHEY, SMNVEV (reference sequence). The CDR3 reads CASSHSSGANVLTF. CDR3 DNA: TGTGCCAGCAGTCACAGCTCTGGGGCCAACGTCCTGACTTTC.

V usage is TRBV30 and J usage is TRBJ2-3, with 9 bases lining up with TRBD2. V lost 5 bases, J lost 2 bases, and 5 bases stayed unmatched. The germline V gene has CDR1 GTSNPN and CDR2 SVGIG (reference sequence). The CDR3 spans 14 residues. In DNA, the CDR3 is TGTGCCTGGGGGCCGGGACTAGCCACAGATACGCAGTATTTT. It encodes CAWGPGLATDTQYF.

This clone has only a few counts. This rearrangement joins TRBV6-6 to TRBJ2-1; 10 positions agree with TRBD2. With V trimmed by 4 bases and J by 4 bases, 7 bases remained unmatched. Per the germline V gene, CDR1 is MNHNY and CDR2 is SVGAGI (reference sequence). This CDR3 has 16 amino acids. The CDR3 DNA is TGTGCCAGCAGTTCTAAGCGGGAGGGCCCATACAATGAGCAGTTCTTC. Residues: CASSSKREGPYNEQFF.

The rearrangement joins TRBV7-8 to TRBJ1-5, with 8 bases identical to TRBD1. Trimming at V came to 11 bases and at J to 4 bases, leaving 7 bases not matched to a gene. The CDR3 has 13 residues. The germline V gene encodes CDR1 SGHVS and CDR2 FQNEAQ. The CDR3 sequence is CAAGQGRNQPQHF. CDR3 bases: TGTGCCGCAGGACAGGGTCGAAATCAGCCCCAGCATTTT.

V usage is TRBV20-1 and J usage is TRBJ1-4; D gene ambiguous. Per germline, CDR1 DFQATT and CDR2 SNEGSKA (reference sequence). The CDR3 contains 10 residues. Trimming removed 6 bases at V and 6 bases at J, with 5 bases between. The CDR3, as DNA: TGCAGTGCAGAGGATGAAAAACTGTTTTTT. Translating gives CSAEDEKLFF.

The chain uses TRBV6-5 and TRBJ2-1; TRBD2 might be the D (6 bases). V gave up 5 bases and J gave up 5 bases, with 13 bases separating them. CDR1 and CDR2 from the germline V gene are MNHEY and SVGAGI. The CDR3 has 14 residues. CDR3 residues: CASSPNWGDNEQFF. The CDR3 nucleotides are TGTGCCAGCAGTCCAAACTGGGGGGACAATGAGCAGTTCTTC.

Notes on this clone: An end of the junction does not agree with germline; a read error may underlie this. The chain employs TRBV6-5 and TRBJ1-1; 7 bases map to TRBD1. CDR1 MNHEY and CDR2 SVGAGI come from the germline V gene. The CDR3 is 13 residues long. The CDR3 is CASSFSLGTVGLF. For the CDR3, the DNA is TGTGCCAGCAGTTTCTCACTTGGGACAGTCGGGCTCTTT.

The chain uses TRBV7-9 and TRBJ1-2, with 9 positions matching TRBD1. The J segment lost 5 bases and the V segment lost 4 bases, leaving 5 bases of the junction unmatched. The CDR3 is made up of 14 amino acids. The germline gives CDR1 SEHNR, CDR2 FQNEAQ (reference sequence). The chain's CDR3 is CASSSQTGGYGYTF. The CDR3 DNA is TGTGCCAGCAGCTCTCAGACAGGGGGATATGGCTACACCTTC.

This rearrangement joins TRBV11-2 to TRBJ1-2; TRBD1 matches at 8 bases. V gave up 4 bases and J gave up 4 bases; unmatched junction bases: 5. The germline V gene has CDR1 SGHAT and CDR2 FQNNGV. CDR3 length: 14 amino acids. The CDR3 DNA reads TGTGCCAGCAGCTCAACCACAGGGGGCTATGGCTACACCTTC. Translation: CASSSTTGGYGYTF.

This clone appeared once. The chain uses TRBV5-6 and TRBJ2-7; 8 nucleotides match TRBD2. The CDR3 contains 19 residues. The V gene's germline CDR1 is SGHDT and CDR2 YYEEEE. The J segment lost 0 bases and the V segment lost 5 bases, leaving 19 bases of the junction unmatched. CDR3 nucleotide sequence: TGTGCCAGCAGTAATCGATACGGGCTAGCGGGCAAAACCTCCTACGAGCAGTACTTC. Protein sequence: CASSNRYGLAGKTSYEQYF.

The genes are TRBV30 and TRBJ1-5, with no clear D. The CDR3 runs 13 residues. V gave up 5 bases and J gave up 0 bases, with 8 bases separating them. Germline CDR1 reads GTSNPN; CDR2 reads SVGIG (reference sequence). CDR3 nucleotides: TGTGCCTGGGCAGAAAATAGCAATCAGCCCCAGCATTTT. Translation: CAWAENSNQPQHF.

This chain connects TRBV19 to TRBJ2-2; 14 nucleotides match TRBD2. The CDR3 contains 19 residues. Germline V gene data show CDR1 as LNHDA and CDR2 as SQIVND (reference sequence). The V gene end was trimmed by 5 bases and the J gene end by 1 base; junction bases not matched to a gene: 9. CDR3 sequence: CASSLVTSGRAGNTGELFF. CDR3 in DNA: TGTGCCAGTAGTCTTGTGACTAGCGGGAGGGCTGGGAACACCGGGGAGCTGTTTTTT.